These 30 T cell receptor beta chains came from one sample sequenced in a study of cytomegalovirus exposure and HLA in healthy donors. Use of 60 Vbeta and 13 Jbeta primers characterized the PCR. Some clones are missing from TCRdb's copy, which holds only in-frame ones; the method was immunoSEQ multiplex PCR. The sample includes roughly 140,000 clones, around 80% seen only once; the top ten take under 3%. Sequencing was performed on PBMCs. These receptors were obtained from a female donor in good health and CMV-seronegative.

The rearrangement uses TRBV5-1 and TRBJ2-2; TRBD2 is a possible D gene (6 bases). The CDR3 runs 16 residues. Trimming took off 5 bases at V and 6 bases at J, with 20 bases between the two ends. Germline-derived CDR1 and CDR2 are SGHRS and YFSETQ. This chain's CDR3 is CASSSGRRDEAGELFF. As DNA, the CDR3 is TGCGCCAGCAGTTCCGGAAGGCGGGACGAGGCCGGGGAGCTGTTTTTT.

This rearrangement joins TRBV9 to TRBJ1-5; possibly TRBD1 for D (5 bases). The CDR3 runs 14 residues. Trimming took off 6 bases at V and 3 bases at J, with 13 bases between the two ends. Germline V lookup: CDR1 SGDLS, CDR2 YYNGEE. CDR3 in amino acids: CASTYRSFNQPQHF. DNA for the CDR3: TGTGCCAGCACTTACAGGTCTTTCAATCAGCCCCAGCATTTT.

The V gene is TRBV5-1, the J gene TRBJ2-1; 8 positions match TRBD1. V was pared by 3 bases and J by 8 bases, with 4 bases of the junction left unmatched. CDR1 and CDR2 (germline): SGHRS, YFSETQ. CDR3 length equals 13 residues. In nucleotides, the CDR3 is TGCGCCAGCAGCTCTACAGGGGGTCATGAGCAGTTCTTC. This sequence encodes CASSSTGGHEQFF.

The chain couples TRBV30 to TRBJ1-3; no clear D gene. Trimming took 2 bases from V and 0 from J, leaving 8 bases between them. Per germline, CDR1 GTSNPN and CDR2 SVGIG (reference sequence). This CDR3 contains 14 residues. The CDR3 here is CAWSRSTSGNTIYF. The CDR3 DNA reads TGTGCCTGGAGTCGGTCAACCTCTGGAAACACCATATATTTT.

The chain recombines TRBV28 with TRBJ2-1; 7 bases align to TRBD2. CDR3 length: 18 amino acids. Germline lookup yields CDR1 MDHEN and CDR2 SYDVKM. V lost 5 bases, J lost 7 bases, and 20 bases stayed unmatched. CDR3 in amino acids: CASSKRWGGSFSVNEQFF. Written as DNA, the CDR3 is TGTGCCAGCAGTAAACGTTGGGGGGGGAGCTTCTCCGTAAATGAGCAGTTCTTC.

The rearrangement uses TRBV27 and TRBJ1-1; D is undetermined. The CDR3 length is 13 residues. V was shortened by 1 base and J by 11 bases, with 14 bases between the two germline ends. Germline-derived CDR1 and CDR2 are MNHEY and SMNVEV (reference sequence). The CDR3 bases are TGTGCCAGCAGTTTATACATAGGAGGTGAGGCTTTCTTT. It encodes CASSLYIGGEAFF.

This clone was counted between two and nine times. CDR3 bases: TGCGCCAGCAGCTTAGACGGACAGGGAAACAATGAGCAGTTCTTC. This gives the protein CASSLDGQGNNEQFF. The J gene is TRBJ2-1, the V gene TRBV5-1; 8 bases are a match to TRBD1. V trimming: 2 bases; J trimming: 5 bases; junction bases outside the gene matches: 6. The CDR3 has 15 residues. Germline CDR1 SGHRS, CDR2 YFSETQ.

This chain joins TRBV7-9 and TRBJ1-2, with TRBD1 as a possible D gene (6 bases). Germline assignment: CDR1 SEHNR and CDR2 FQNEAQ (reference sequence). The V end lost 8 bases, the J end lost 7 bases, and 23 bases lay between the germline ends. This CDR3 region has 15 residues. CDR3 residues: CASANPTGLGGGYTF. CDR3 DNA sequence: TGTGCCAGCGCGAACCCTACAGGGCTTGGAGGTGGCTACACCTTC.

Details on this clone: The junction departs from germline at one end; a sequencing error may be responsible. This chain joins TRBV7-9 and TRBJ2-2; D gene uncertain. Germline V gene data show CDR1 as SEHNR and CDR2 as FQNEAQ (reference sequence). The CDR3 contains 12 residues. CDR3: CSSNTNTGELFF. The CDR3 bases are TGTTCCAGCAATACGAACACCGGGGAGCTGTTTTTT.

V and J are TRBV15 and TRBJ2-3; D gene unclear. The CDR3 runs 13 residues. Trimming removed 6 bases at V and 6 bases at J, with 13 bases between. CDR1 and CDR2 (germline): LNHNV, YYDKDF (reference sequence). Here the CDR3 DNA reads TGTGCCACCAGGGTTGGCTCTGTGGATACGCAGTATTTT. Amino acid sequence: CATRVGSVDTQYF.

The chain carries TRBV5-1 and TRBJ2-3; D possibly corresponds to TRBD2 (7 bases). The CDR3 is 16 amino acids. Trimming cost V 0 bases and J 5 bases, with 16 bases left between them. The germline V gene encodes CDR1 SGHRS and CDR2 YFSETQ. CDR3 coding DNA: TGCGCCAGCAGCTTGGGTGGAGGGGGGGGCCGAGATACGCAGTATTTT. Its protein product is CASSLGGGGGRDTQYF.

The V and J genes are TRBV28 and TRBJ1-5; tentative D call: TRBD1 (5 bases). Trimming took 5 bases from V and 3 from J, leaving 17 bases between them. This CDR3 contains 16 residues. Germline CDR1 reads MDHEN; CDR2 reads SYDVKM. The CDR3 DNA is TGTGCCAGCAGTACCACGGTGGGACTGTTCAATCAGCCCCAGCATTTT. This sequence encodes CASSTTVGLFNQPQHF.

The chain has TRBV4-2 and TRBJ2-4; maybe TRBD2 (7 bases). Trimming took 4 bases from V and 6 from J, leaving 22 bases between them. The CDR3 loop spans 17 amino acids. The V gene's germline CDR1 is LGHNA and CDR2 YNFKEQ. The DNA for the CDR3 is TGTGCCAGCAGCCGGGGGGCTAGCGGCCACCGAGGAAACATTCAGTACTTC. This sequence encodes CASSRGASGHRGNIQYF.

The DNA for the CDR3 is TGTGCCTGGGGGGGACTAGCGGGGGGTTGGGGAACGCAGTATTTT. It translates to CAWGGLAGGWGTQYF. The genes are TRBV30 and TRBJ2-3; 15 bases map to TRBD2. The germline CDR1 and CDR2 sequences are GTSNPN and SVGIG (reference sequence). V trimming: 5 bases; J trimming: 9 bases; junction bases outside the gene matches: 9. The CDR3 has 15 amino acids. The entire variable domain, with the rest obtained from reference TRBV30 and TRBJ2-3, is as follows: SQTIHQWPATLVQPVGSPLSLECTVEGTSNPNLYWYRQAAGRGLQLLFYSVGIGQISSEVPQNLSASRPQDRQFILSSKKLLLSDSGFYLCAWGGLAGGWGTQYFGPGTRLTVL.

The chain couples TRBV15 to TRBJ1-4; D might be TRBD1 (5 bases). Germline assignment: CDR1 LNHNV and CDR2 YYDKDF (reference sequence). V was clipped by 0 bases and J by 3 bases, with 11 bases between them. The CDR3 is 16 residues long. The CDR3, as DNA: TGTGCCACCAGCAGAGATCGCAGGGCTGCTAATGAAAAACTGTTTTTT. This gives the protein CATSRDRRAANEKLFF.

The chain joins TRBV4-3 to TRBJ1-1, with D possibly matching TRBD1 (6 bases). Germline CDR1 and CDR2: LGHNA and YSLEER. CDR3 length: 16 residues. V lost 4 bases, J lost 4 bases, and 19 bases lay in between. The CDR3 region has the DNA TGCGCCAGCAGCCCCCGGACAGCCCCCCGAGTCACTGAAGCTTTCTTT. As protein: CASSPRTAPRVTEAFF.

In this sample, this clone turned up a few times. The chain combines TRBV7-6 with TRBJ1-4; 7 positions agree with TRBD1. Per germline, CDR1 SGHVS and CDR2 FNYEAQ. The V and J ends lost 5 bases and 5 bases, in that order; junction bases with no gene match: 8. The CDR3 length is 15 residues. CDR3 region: CASSDPGTDNEKLFF. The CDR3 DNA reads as TGTGCCAGCAGCGACCCTGGGACAGACAATGAAAAACTGTTTTTT.

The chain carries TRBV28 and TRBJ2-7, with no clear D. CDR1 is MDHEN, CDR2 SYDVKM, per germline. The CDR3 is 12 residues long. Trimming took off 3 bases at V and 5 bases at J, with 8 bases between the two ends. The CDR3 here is CASSFSSNEQYF. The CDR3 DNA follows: TGTGCCAGCAGTTTTTCTTCTAACGAGCAGTACTTC.

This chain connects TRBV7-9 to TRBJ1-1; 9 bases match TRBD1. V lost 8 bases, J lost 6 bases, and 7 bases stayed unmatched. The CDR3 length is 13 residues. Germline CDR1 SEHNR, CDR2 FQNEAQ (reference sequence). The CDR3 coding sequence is TGTGCCAGCGGCCTGGACAGGGGCGCTGAAGCTTTCTTT. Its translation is CASGLDRGAEAFF. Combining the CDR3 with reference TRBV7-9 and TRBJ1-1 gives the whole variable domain DTGVSQNPRHKITKRGQNVTFRCDPISEHNRLYWYRQTLGQGPEFLTYFQNEAQLEKSRLLSDRFSAERPKGSFSTLEIQRTEQGDSAMYLCASGLDRGAEAFFGQGTRLTVV.

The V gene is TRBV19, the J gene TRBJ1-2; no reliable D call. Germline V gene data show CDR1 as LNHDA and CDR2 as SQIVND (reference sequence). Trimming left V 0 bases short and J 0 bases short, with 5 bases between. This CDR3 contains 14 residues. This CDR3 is CASSIEATNYGYTF. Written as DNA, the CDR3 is TGTGCCAGTAGTATAGAGGCAACTAACTATGGCTACACCTTC.

CDR3 amino acids: CASTAGGSLYGYTF. CDR3 nucleotides: TGTGCCAGCACTGCGGGGGGCTCTCTCTACGGCTACACCTTC. The rearrangement uses TRBV28 and TRBJ1-2; TRBD1 might be the D (6 bases). V lost 7 bases and J lost 8, with 20 bases in between. The germline V gene encodes CDR1 MDHEN and CDR2 SYDVKM. The CDR3 covers 14 residues.

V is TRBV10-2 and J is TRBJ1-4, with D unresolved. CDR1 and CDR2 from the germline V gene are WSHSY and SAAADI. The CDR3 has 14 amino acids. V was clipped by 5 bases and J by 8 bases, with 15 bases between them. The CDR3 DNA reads TGCGCCAGCAGTAGGAGCGTCCCTTCAGAAAAACTGTTTTTT. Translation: CASSRSVPSEKLFF.

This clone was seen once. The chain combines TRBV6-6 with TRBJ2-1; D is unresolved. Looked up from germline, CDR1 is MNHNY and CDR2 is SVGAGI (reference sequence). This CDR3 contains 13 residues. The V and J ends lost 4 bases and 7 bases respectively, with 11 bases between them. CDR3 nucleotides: TGTGCCAGCAGTTCTATTCTAGATAATGAGCAGTTCTTC. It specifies CASSSILDNEQFF.

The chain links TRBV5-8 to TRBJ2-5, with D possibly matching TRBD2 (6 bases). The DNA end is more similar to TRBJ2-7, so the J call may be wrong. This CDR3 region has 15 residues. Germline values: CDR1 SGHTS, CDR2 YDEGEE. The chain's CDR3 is CASSLASGTGYEQYF. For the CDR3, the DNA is TGTGCCAGCAGCTTGGCGTCAGGGACTGGCTACGAGCAGTACTTC.

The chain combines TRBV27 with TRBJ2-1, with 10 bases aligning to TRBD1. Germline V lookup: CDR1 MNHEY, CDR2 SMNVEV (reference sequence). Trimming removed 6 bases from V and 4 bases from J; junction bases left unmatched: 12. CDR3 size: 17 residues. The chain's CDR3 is CASSPTPGQGSYNEQFF. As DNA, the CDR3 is TGTGCCAGCAGCCCAACTCCGGGACAGGGGTCTTACAATGAGCAGTTCTTC.

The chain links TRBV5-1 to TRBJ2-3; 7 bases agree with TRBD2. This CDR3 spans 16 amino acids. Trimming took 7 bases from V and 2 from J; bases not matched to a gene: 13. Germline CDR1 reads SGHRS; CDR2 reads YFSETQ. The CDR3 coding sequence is TGCGCCAGCCAATATACTGGGAGGGAGAACACAGATACGCAGTATTTT. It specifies CASQYTGRENTDTQYF.

For the CDR3, the DNA is TGCGCCAGCAGTGTAACAGGGGGCAACACTGAAGCTTTCTTT. It encodes CASSVTGGNTEAFF. The V call is TRBV10-2, the J call TRBJ1-1; 9 bases map to TRBD1. Germline V gene data show CDR1 as WSHSY and CDR2 as SAAADI. The V gene end was trimmed by 4 bases and the J gene end by 2 bases; junction bases not matched to a gene: 2. CDR3 size: 14 residues.

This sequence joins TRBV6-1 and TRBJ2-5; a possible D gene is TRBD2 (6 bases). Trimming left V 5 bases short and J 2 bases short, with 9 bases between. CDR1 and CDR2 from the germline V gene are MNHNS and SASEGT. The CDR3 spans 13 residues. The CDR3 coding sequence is TGTGCCAGCAGTTATAGCGGACAAGAGACCCAGTACTTC. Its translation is CASSYSGQETQYF.

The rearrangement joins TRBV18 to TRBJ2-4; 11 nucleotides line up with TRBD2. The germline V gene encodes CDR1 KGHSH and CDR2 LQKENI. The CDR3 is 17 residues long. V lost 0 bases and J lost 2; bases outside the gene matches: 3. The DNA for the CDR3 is TGTGCCAGCTCACCACCGACTAGCGGGGTCTCCAAAAACATTCAGTACTTC. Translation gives CASSPPTSGVSKNIQYF.

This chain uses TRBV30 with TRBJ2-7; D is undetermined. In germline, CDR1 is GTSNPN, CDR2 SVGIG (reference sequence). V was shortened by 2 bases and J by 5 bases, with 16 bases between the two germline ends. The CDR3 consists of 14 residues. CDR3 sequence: CAWSWASAVDEQYF. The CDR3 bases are TGTGCCTGGAGTTGGGCCTCAGCCGTCGACGAGCAGTACTTC.